A selection of T cell receptor beta chains follows, all from one sample in a study of T cells in localized non-small cell lung cancer. The assay was immunoSEQ multiplex PCR, and TCRdb's table has in-frame clones only and misses some. The sample carries some 2,800 clones, about 32% recorded once. This specimen was lung tumor tissue, taken before any cancer treatment. The receptors were sampled from a male donor older than 55 with stage II squamous cell lung carcinoma. The CDR3 runs from the conserved cysteine through the conserved F or W. The D gene is left open where the match is weak. For some rows the clone size is stated as once, few or many, or as a class when expanded; others skip it.

j_call clone_size cdr3_length d_call v_call cdr3_nt cdr3_aa
TRBJ2-1 NA 19 NA TRBV12-5 TGTGCTAGTGGTTTGGGACGGGTGTCGGCGCAATGGGGAGAAAATGAGCAGTTCTTC CASGLGRVSAQWGENEQFF
TRBJ2-1 NA 14 NA TRBV6-8 TGTGCCAGACGGACACGTTATGCCTACAATGAGCAGTTCTTC CARRTRYAYNEQFF
TRBJ2-2 few 13 NA TRBV6-8 TGTGCCAGTTTTAGAGTAGGCACCGGGGAGCTGTTTTTT CASFRVGTGELFF
TRBJ1-1 few 15 NA TRBV11-3 TGTGCCAGCAGCTCACCCGGGACCCTGAACACTGAAGCTTTCTTT CASSSPGTLNTEAFF
TRBJ1-1 NA 17 NA TRBV19 TGTGCCAGTAGTATAGTTCGGCCAGGGACCGATGACACTGAAGCTTTCTTT CASSIVRPGTDDTEAFF
TRBJ2-7 NA 14 NA TRBV10-3 TGTGCCATCAGTGGGGCAGGGGAGAAAGGCGAGCAGTACTTC CAISGAGEKGEQYF
TRBJ2-5 NA 14 NA TRBV14 TGTGCCAGCAGCCAAGGTTTCCCTGAACGGGACTTAAACTTC CASSQGFPERDLNF
TRBJ2-7 few 15 NA TRBV10-3 TGTGCCATCAGTGAGTCGAACCTCCTCTCCTACGAGCAGTACTTC CAISESNLLSYEQYF
TRBJ2-7 few 15 TRBD1 TRBV6-8 TGTGCCAGCAGGGACGGACAGGGAATTACCTACGAGCAGTACTTC CASRDGQGITYEQYF
TRBJ1-6 few 15 NA TRBV6-8 TGTGCCATCAGTGCTATGGACAGATCAAATTCACCCCTCCACTTT CAISAMDRSNSPLHF
TRBJ2-7 few 14 TRBD2 TRBV6-8 TGTGCCAGCAGTGGACTAGCGGTGCATCAGGAGCAGTACTTC CASSGLAVHQEQYF
TRBJ1-6 NA 13 TRBD1 TRBV6-8 TGTGCCATCAGAGGGGGCAATAATTCACCCCTCCACTTT CAIRGGNNSPLHF
TRBJ1-1 NA 14 NA TRBV18 TGTGCCAGCTCAAGTAATTCCGGTAACACTGAAGCTTTCTTT CASSSNSGNTEAFF
TRBJ2-7 medium-sized 14 NA TRBV12-5 TGTGCCAGCCGAGGGGGACACAGCTCCTACGAGCAGTACTTC CASRGGHSSYEQYF
TRBJ2-1 few 16 NA TRBV9 TGTGCCAGCGGAGTCTTTTCATACAGTAGATTAGATGAGCAGTTCTTC CASGVFSYSRLDEQFF
TRBJ1-2 NA 12 NA TRBV30 TGTGCCTGGAGTTTCACCAACTATGGCTACACCTTC CAWSFTNYGYTF
TRBJ2-7 NA 15 TRBD2 TRBV10-2 TGCGCCAGCAGTGAGCGTAGCGGGAGAGGGTACGAGCAGTACTTC CASSERSGRGYEQYF
TRBJ2-2 few 16 TRBD2 TRBV6-8 TGTGCCAGCAGCCTCAGACTAGCGGGAGGAGTCGGGGAGCTGTTTTTT CASSLRLAGGVGELFF
TRBJ2-1 NA 13 TRBD1 TRBV29-1 TGCAGCGTTCCCGGGACAGACTACAATGAGCAGTTCTTC CSVPGTDYNEQFF
TRBJ2-2 few 14 NA TRBV7-6 TGTGCCAGCAGCTCGAGTAGCAACACCGGGGAGCTGTTTTTT CASSSSSNTGELFF
TRBJ1-2 few 15 TRBD1 TRBV11-3 TGTGCCAGCAGCGACCCGGGACAGCCTAACTATGGCTACACCTTC CASSDPGQPNYGYTF
TRBJ2-5 NA 14 NA TRBV15 TGTGCCACCAGCACGTGGACGGGACAAGAGACCCAGTACTTC CATSTWTGQETQYF
TRBJ1-1 few 17 NA TRBV4-1 TGCGCCAGCAGCCAAGACTACAGAAGGACATCGAACACTGAAGCTTTCTTT CASSQDYRRTSNTEAFF
TRBJ1-3 few 14 NA TRBV9 TGTGCCAGCAGCGTCGGGTACTCTGGAAACACCATATATTTT CASSVGYSGNTIYF
TRBJ2-1 NA 11 NA TRBV30 TGTGCCTCCTCCCTCGGCGGTGAGCAGTTCTTC CASSLGGEQFF
TRBJ1-1 NA 14 TRBD1 TRBV5-1 TGCGCCAGCAGCGGGACAGGGTGGGACACTGAAGCTTTCTTT CASSGTGWDTEAFF
TRBJ1-5 medium-sized 18 TRBD1 TRBV11-3 TGTGCCAGCAGCCCGGGGACAGGGAGGCAGTATAGCAATCAGCCCCAGCATTTT CASSPGTGRQYSNQPQHF
TRBJ2-7 medium-sized 16 TRBD2 TRBV6-8 TGTGCCAGCAGTTTCCCCGGGACTAGCGTCCTCTACGAGCAGTACTTC CASSFPGTSVLYEQYF
TRBJ1-2 medium-sized 14 NA TRBV6-8 TGTGCCAGCAGCGTTCTTGGCGGGGTTGATGGCTACACCTTC CASSVLGGVDGYTF
TRBJ1-2 NA 16 TRBD1 TRBV11-3 TGTGCCAGCAGCTTGGTGGGCACAGGGGGCCGCTATGGCTACACCTTC CASSLVGTGGRYGYTF
TRBJ2-1 NA 15 TRBD2 TRBV6-8 TGTGCCGTCCGGGTAGGACTAGCGGGGGGAGATGAGCAGTTCTTC CAVRVGLAGGDEQFF
TRBJ1-1 few 15 NA TRBV19 TGTGCCAGTTCTACCAGCGTGGGGGAGAACACTGAAGCTTTCTTT CASSTSVGENTEAFF
TRBJ2-1 NA 15 NA TRBV27 TGTGCCAGCAGCCCCGGACCCGCTTCCTACAATGAGCAGTTCTTC CASSPGPASYNEQFF
TRBJ1-6 large 14 NA TRBV14 TGTGCCAGCAGCCTTGGGGGGCTAAATTCACCCCTCCACTTT CASSLGGLNSPLHF
TRBJ1-1 few 15 NA TRBV9 TGTGCCAGCAGCGCCCAAGGACCAGCAGGCGCTGAAGCTTTCTTT CASSAQGPAGAEAFF
TRBJ2-1 NA 14 NA TRBV19 TGTGCCAGTAGGGGTGGGGCCACCTACAATGAGCAGTTCTTC CASRGGATYNEQFF
TRBJ1-6 few 14 NA TRBV15 TGTGCCACCAGCAGAGGTCAGAATAATTCACCCCTCCACTTT CATSRGQNNSPLHF
TRBJ1-5 few 15 TRBD1 TRBV6-8 TGTGCCAGCAGAAACCCTACAGGGGCGAATCAGCCCCAGCATTTT CASRNPTGANQPQHF
TRBJ1-5 NA 15 NA TRBV28 TGTGCCAGCAGTTTTGCCGGGGCGATCAATCAGCCCCAGCATTTT CASSFAGAINQPQHF
TRBJ1-1 medium-sized 16 TRBD1 TRBV11-3 TGTGCCAGCAGCCGAGACAGGGGGCCGCTGAACACTGAAGCTTTCTTT CASSRDRGPLNTEAFF
TRBJ1-2 many 13 NA TRBV9 TGTGCCAGCAGGACAGGTAGTAACTATGGCTACACCTTC CASRTGSNYGYTF
TRBJ2-3 few 15 TRBD2 TRBV2 TGTGCCAGCAGTGGCGGGGGGGCCGGGACAGATACGCAGTATTTT CASSGGGAGTDTQYF
TRBJ2-2 few 16 NA TRBV5-1 TGCGCCAGCAGCTTGGACGTGGGCTCGAGCACCGGGGAGCTGTTTTTT CASSLDVGSSTGELFF
TRBJ1-1 NA 16 TRBD1 TRBV19 TGTGCCAGTAGTACCCATCTTCAGGGGGCGGTATCTGAAGCTTTCTTT CASSTHLQGAVSEAFF